A single sample is the source of the 3 T cell receptor beta chains below, sequenced in a study of cytomegalovirus exposure and HLA in healthy donors. PCR amplification relied on 60 Vbeta primers (plus 13 Jbeta primers). Using immunoSEQ multiplex PCR, the repertoire was profiled, and TCRdb retains in-frame clones only, with some absent. The sample consists of approximately 140,000 clones, around four fifths of them appearing once. Sequencing was carried out using PBMCs. The receptors derive from a boy aged 2 to 10 in good health and CMV-seronegative.

The chain couples TRBV4-1 to TRBJ1-2; 8 bases align to TRBD1. This CDR3 region has 14 residues. After removal of 3 bases from V and 0 bases from J, the junction contained 0 bases not matched to a gene. Germline values: CDR1 MGHRA, CDR2 YSYEKL. DNA for the CDR3: TGCGCCAGCAGCCAGGACAGGGCTAACTATGGCTACACCTTC. Amino acid sequence: CASSQDRANYGYTF.

This clone was seen a single time. This chain connects TRBV9 to TRBJ1-1; unclear D gene. Germline-derived CDR1 and CDR2 are SGDLS and YYNGEE. This CDR3 comprises 16 residues. The ends were cut back, 0 bases at V and 3 bases at J, with 15 bases in the middle. The CDR3 DNA is TGTGCCAGCAGCGTAGCTACTCGAGGGTTGGACACTGAAGCTTTCTTT. Encoded protein: CASSVATRGLDTEAFF. Filled out from reference TRBV9 and TRBJ1-1, the complete variable domain reads DSGVTQTPKHLITATGQRVTLRCSPRSGDLSVYWYQQSLDQGLQFLIQYYNGEERAKGNILERFSAQQFPDLHSELNLSSLELGDSALYFCASSVATRGLDTEAFFGQGTRLTVV.

V is TRBV4-3 and J is TRBJ1-4; 7 bases are a match to TRBD1. J was trimmed by 5 bases and V by 4 bases; bases with no gene match: 7. CDR1 is LGHNA, CDR2 YSLEER, per germline. The CDR3 runs 15 residues. CDR3 in DNA: TGCGCCAGCAGCCGCGGGGTGGACAGGAATGAAAAACTGTTTTTT. Amino acid sequence: CASSRGVDRNEKLFF.